One sample yielded the 18 T cell receptor beta chains listed below, sequenced in a study of control samples from healthy donors and cancer patients. Using immunoSEQ multiplex PCR, the repertoire was profiled, and TCRdb retains in-frame clones only, with some absent. Of approximately 100,000 clones listed, over 65% were seen once; the top ten hold approximately 2.1%. Sequencing was done on a sample of blood. These receptors came from a woman aged 40 to 50 in good health.

The V call is TRBV3-1 (or the pseudogene TRBV3-2), the J call TRBJ1-2; TRBD1 matches at 10 bases. Trimming cost V 0 bases and J 8 bases; bases outside gene matches: 6. This CDR3 region has 15 residues. Germline CDR1 reads LGHDT; CDR2 reads YNNKEL (reference sequence). The CDR3 spells CASSQDRGTGVGYTF. The CDR3 DNA reads as TGTGCCAGCAGCCAAGATCGCGGGACAGGGGTGGGCTACACCTTC.

CDR3: CASSLRAGNQPQHF. The CDR3 DNA reads as TGTGCCAGCAGTTTAAGGGCAGGAAATCAGCCCCAGCATTTT. The chain recombines TRBV27 with TRBJ1-5; D is undetermined. The CDR3 has 14 residues. Germline V gene sequence: CDR1 MNHEY, CDR2 SMNVEV (reference sequence). With 2 bases removed from V and 4 bases from J, the gap between germline ends came to 9 bases.

The chain carries TRBV9 and TRBJ2-7; the D is unclear. CDR1 is SGDLS and CDR2 is YYNGEE in the germline V gene. CDR3 size: 14 residues. V lost 4 bases and J lost 2, with 13 bases in between. CDR3 nucleotides: TGTGCCAGCAGCATTACGACTGGAACCTACGAGCAGTACTTC. Protein sequence: CASSITTGTYEQYF.

The chain employs TRBV10-3 and TRBJ1-1; D is unresolved. Germline CDR1 and CDR2: ENHRY and SYGVKD. CDR3 length equals 11 residues. Deletions cut 3 bases from V and 7 bases from J, with 6 bases between. The CDR3 DNA sequence: TGTGCCATCAGTGACTCCCTTGAAGCTTTCTTT. The encoded protein is CAISDSLEAFF.

The chain links TRBV19 to TRBJ2-3, with 16 bases lining up with TRBD2. CDR3 length: 15 residues. Germline V gene lookup returns CDR1 LNHDA and CDR2 SQIVND (reference sequence). The trim removed 9 bases at V and 8 bases at J, leaving 8 bases unmatched. The CDR3 DNA reads as TGTGCCAGCGGGACTAGCGGGGGGGGCTATGGTACGCAGTATTTT. Translation: CASGTSGGGYGTQYF.

The chain recombines TRBV5-1 with TRBJ1-1; D unresolved. The CDR3 spans 13 residues. Germline V gene data show CDR1 as SGHRS and CDR2 as YFSETQ. Between the trimmed V and J ends, which lost 4 bases and 5 bases, there was a span of 12 bases. CDR3 amino acids: CASSVDFRTEAFF. For the CDR3, the DNA is TGCGCCAGCAGCGTGGACTTTAGGACTGAAGCTTTCTTT.

This sequence joins TRBV10-3 and TRBJ2-7; D not certain. Germline V lookup: CDR1 ENHRY, CDR2 SYGVKD. Trimming shortened V by 6 bases and J by 3 bases, and 12 bases separated the two germline ends. The CDR3 loop spans 13 amino acids. In nucleotides, the CDR3 is TGTGCCATCAGCTCGCCCCTCAACTACGAGCAGTACTTC. This encodes CAISSPLNYEQYF.

The V call is TRBV11-3, the J call TRBJ2-3; D is unresolved. V shed 8 bases and J shed 4 bases, with 13 bases lying between them. The CDR3 runs 13 residues. CDR1 is SGHNT and CDR2 is YENEEA in the germline V gene. The CDR3 reads CASGLGGADTQYF. The CDR3 region has the DNA TGTGCCAGCGGGTTGGGTGGTGCAGATACGCAGTATTTT.

The rearrangement joins TRBV19 to TRBJ1-1; 8 bases line up with TRBD1. This CDR3 spans 13 amino acids. Germline V gene data show CDR1 as LNHDA and CDR2 as SQIVND (reference sequence). J was trimmed by 0 bases and V by 9 bases; bases with no gene match: 3. DNA of the CDR3: TGTGCCAGCAGGGACAGGTTGAACACTGAAGCTTTCTTT. This encodes CASRDRLNTEAFF.

This rearrangement joins TRBV6-5 to TRBJ2-3, with 9 bases matching TRBD1. The ends lost 8 bases at V and 2 bases at J; junction bases unmatched: 5. Germline-derived CDR1 and CDR2 are MNHEY and SVGAGI. This CDR3 spans 14 amino acids. DNA of the CDR3: TGTGCCAGCGACCGGGACAGGGCCACAGATACGCAGTATTTT. This translates into CASDRDRATDTQYF.

This clone came up a few times. V and J are TRBV27 and TRBJ2-7; the D gene is possibly TRBD2 (5 bases). CDR3 length: 14 residues. Per the germline V gene, CDR1 is MNHEY and CDR2 is SMNVEV (reference sequence). V was pared by 0 bases and J by 6 bases, with 12 bases between. Here the CDR3 reads CASSLSRSRVEQYF. In nucleotides, the CDR3 is TGTGCCAGCAGTTTATCTCGTTCGAGGGTCGAGCAGTACTTC.

CDR3 residues: CASSLDRTGVPYNEQFF. The CDR3 DNA is TGTGCCAGCAGCTTAGATAGGACAGGGGTTCCCTACAATGAGCAGTTCTTC. The J gene is TRBJ2-1, the V gene TRBV7-2; 9 bases match TRBD1. The V segment lost 1 base and the J segment 2 bases; nucleotides outside the gene matches: 6. The CDR3 runs to 17 residues. Per germline, CDR1 SGHTA and CDR2 FQGNSA.

The chain joins TRBV20-1 to TRBJ1-2, with a possible D match to TRBD1 (5 bases). CDR1 DFQATT and CDR2 SNEGSKA come from the germline V gene (reference sequence). The V and J ends lost 7 bases and 8 bases respectively, with 14 bases between them. The CDR3 is 11 amino acids. CDR3: CSVRGRAGYTF. CDR3 bases: TGCAGTGTGAGAGGCAGGGCGGGCTACACCTTC.

The rearrangement links TRBV2 to TRBJ1-2; D not resolved. The CDR3 loop spans 13 amino acids. V was shortened by 4 bases and J by 1 base, with 7 bases between the two germline ends. Per the germline V gene, CDR1 is SNHLY and CDR2 is FYNNEI. The CDR3 sequence: CASSADLNYGYTF. The DNA of the CDR3 is TGTGCCAGCAGTGCGGACCTTAACTATGGCTACACCTTC.

This clone has a handful of counts. Here the CDR3 DNA reads TGTGCCGGGGGGACAGGGGAGGAAACCGGGGAGCTGTTTTTT. Protein sequence: CAGGTGEETGELFF. The chain couples TRBV6-5 to TRBJ2-2; TRBD1 agrees at 10 bases. The CDR3 contains 14 residues. CDR1 and CDR2 from the germline V gene are MNHEY and SVGAGI. V was clipped by 11 bases and J by 5 bases; unmatched bases: 8.

The rearrangement links TRBV20-1 to TRBJ1-6; 9 bases match TRBD1. The germline CDR1 and CDR2 sequences are DFQATT and SNEGSKA (reference sequence). The V gene end was trimmed by 3 bases and the J gene end by 8 bases; junction bases not matched to a gene: 5. The length of the CDR3 is 14 residues. The chain's CDR3 is CSASVRTGDSPLHF. Written as DNA, the CDR3 is TGCAGTGCTAGTGTTCGGACAGGGGATTCACCCCTCCACTTT.

The chain has TRBV9 and TRBJ1-2; D call uncertain. Trimming took 2 bases from V and 6 from J, leaving 14 bases between them. The length of the CDR3 is 14 residues. Germline V lookup: CDR1 SGDLS, CDR2 YYNGEE. CDR3 nucleotide sequence: TGTGCCAGCAGCGTTCGACACGGTGGCCATGGCTACACCTTC. As protein: CASSVRHGGHGYTF.

This clone is a singleton in its sample. The chain has TRBV19 and TRBJ2-3; weak D call: TRBD2 (5 bases). Germline V lookup: CDR1 LNHDA, CDR2 SQIVND (reference sequence). The CDR3 covers 14 residues. Trimming removed 6 bases at V and 2 bases at J, with 12 bases between. DNA for the CDR3: TGTGCCAGTAGGAGGTGGGAGTCCACAGATACGCAGTATTTT. This codes for CASRRWESTDTQYF.